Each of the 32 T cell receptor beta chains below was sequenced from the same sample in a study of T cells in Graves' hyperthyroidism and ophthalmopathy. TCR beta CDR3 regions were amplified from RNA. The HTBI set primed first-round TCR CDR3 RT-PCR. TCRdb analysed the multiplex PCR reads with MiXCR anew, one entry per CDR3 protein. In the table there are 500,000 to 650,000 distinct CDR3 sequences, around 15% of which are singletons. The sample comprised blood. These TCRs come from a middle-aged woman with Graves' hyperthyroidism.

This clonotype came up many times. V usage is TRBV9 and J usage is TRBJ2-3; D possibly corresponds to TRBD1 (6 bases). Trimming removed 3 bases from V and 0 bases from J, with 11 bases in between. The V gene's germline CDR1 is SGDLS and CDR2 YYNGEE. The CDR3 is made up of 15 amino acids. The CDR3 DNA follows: TGTGCCAGCAGCGCACAGGGTCTTAGCACAGATACGCAGTATTTT. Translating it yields CASSAQGLSTDTQYF. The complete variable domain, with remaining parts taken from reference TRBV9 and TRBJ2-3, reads DSGVTQTPKHLITATGQRVTLRCSPRSGDLSVYWYQQSLDQGLQFLIQYYNGEERAKGNILERFSAQQFPDLHSELNLSSLELGDSALYFCASSAQGLSTDTQYFGPGTRLTVL.

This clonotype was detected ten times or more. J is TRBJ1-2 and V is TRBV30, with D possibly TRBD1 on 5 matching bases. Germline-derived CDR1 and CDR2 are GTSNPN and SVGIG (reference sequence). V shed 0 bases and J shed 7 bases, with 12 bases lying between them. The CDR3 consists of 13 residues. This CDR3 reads CAWSVLGVGGYTF. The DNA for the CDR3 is TGTGCCTGGAGTGTACTGGGGGTAGGTGGCTACACCTTC. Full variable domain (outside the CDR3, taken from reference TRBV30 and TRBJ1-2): SQTIHQWPATLVQPVGSPLSLECTVEGTSNPNLYWYRQAAGRGLQLLFYSVGIGQISSEVPQNLSASRPQDRQFILSSKKLLLSDSGFYLCAWSVLGVGGYTFGSGTRLTVV.

In DNA, the CDR3 is TGTGCCAGCAGCACAGATAGGGAGTATGGCTACACCTTC. It specifies CASSTDREYGYTF. The chain uses TRBV5-6 and TRBJ1-2; D not resolved. This CDR3 has 13 amino acids. Per germline, CDR1 SGHDT and CDR2 YYEEEE. The V end was cut by 4 bases, the J end by 5 bases, with 12 bases between.

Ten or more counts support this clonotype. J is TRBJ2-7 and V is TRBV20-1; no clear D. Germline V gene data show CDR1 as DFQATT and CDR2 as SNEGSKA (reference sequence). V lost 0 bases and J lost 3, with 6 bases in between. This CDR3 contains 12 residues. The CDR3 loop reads CSARDTGYEQYF. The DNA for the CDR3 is TGCAGTGCTAGAGATACGGGCTACGAGCAGTACTTC.

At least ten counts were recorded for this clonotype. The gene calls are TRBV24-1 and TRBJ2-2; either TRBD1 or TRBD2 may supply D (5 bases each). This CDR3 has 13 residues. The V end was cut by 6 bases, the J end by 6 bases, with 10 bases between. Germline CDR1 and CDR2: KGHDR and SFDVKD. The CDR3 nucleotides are TGTGCCACCAGTAGAAGGGACGCCGGGGAGCTGTTTTTT. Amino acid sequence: CATSRRDAGELFF.

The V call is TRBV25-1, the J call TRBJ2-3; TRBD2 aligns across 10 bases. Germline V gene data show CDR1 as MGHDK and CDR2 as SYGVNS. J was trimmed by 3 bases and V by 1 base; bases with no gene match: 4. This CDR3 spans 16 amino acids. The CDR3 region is CASSESLTSGTDTQYF. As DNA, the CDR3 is TGTGCCAGCAGTGAATCTCTGACTAGCGGGACAGATACGCAGTATTTT.

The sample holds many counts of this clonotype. In nucleotides, the CDR3 is TGTGCCAGCAGACACCGACAGTACCCCTACAATGAGCAGTTCTTC. This encodes CASRHRQYPYNEQFF. This chain uses TRBV12-3 or TRBV12-4 with TRBJ2-1; maybe TRBD1 (5 bases). The CDR3 has 15 residues. The ends were cut back, 6 bases at V and 2 bases at J, with 14 bases in the middle.

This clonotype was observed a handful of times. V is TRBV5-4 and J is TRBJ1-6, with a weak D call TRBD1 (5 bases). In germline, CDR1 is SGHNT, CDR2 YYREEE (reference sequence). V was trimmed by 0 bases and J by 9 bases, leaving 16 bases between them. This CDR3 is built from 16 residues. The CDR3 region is CASSLGLQGLGSPLHF. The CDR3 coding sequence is TGTGCCAGCAGCTTGGGGCTTCAGGGTCTCGGTTCACCCCTCCACTTT.

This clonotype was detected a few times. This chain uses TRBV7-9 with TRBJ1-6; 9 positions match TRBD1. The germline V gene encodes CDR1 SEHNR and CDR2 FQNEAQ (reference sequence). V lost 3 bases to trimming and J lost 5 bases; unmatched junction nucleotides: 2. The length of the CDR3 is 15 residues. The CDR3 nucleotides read TGTGCCAGCAGCTTCGGACAGGGGAATAATTCACCCCTCCACTTT. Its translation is CASSFGQGNNSPLHF. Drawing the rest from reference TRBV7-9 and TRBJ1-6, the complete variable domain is DTGVSQNPRHKITKRGQNVTFRCDPISEHNRLYWYRQTLGQGPEFLTYFQNEAQLEKSRLLSDRFSAERPKGSFSTLEIQRTEQGDSAMYLCASSFGQGNNSPLHFGNGTRLTVT.

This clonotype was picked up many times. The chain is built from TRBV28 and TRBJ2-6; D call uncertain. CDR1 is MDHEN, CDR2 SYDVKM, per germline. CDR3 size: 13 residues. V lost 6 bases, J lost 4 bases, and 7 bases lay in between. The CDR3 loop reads CASSEVGANVLTF. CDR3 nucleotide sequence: TGTGCCAGCAGCGAAGTAGGGGCCAACGTCCTGACTTTC.

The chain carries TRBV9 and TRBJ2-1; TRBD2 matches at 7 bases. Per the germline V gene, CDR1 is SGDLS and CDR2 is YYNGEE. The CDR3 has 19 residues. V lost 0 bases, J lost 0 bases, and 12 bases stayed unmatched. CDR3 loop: CASSVAPGRGASSYNEQFF. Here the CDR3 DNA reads TGTGCCAGCAGCGTAGCTCCAGGGAGGGGAGCTAGCTCCTACAATGAGCAGTTCTTC.

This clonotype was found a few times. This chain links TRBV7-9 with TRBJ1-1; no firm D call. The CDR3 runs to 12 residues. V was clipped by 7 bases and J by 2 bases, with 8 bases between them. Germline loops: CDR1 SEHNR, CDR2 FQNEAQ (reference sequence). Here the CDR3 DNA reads TGTGCCAGCATCCTGTTAAACACTGAAGCTTTCTTT. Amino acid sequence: CASILLNTEAFF. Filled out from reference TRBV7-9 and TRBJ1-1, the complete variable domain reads DTGVSQNPRHKITKRGQNVTFRCDPISEHNRLYWYRQTLGQGPEFLTYFQNEAQLEKSRLLSDRFSAERPKGSFSTLEIQRTEQGDSAMYLCASILLNTEAFFGQGTRLTVV.

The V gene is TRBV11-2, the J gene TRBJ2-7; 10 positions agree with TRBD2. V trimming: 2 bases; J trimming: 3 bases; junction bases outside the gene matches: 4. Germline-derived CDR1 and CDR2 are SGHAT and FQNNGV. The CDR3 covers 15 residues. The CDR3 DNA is TGTGCCAGCAGCTTATCTAGCGGGAGATACTACGAGCAGTACTTC. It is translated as CASSLSSGRYYEQYF.

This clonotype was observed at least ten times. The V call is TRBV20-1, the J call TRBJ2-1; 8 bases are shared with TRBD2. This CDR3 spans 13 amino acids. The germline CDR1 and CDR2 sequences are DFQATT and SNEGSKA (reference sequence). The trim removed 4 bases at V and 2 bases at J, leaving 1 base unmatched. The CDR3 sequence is CSAKLAAYNEQFF. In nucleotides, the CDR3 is TGCAGTGCTAAACTAGCGGCCTACAATGAGCAGTTCTTC.

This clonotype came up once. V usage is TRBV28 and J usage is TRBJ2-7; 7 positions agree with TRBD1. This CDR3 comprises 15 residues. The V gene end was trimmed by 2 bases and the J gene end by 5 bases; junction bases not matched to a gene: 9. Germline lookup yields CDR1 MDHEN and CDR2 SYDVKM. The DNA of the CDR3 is TGTGCCAGCAGTTTAAGGGGGCGGGCTGGGAACGAGCAGTACTTC. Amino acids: CASSLRGRAGNEQYF. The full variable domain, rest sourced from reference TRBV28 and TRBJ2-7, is DVKVTQSSRYLVKRTGEKVFLECVQDMDHENMFWYRQDPGLGLRLIYFSYDVKMKEKGDIPEGYSVSREKKERFSLILESASTNQTSMYLCASSLRGRAGNEQYFGPGTRLTVT.

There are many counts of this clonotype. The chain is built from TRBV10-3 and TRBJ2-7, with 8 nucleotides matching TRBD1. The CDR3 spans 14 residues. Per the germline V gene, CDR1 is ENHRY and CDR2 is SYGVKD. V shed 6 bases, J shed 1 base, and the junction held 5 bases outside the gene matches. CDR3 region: CAIRPGTGSYEQYF. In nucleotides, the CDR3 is TGTGCCATCAGGCCCGGGACAGGATCCTACGAGCAGTACTTC.

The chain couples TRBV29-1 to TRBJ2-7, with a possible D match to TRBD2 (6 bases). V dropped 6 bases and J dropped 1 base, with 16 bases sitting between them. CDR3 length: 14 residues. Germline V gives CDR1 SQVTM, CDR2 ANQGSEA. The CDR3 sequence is CSVKTGTGSYEQYF. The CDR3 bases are TGCAGCGTGAAAACCGGGACTGGGTCCTACGAGCAGTACTTC.

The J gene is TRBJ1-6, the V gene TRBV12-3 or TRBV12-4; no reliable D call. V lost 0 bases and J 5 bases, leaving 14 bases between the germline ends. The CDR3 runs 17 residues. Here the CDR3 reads CASSLAGSSQNNSPLHF. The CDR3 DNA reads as TGTGCCAGCAGTTTAGCGGGCTCCTCCCAGAATAATTCACCCCTCCACTTT.

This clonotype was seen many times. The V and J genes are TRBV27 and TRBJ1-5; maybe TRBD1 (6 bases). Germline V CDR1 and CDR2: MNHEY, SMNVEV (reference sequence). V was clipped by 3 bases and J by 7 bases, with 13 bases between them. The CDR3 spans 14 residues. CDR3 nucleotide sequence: TGTGCCAGCAGTTTGGCAGGGGCAGGACAGCCCCAGCATTTT. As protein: CASSLAGAGQPQHF.

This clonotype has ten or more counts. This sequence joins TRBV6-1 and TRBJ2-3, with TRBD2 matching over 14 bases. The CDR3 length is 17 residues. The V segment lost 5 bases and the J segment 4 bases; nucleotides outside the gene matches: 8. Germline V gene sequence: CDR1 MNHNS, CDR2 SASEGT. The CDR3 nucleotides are TGTGCCAGCAGTATCGGACTAGCGGGAGGTAGTGCAGATACGCAGTATTTT. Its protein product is CASSIGLAGGSADTQYF.

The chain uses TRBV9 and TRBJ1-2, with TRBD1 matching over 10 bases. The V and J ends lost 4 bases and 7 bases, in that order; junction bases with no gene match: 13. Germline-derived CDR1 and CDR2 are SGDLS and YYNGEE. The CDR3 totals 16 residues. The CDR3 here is CASSPDDRGRFGGYTF. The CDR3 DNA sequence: TGTGCCAGCAGCCCAGACGACAGGGGGCGATTTGGTGGCTACACCTTC. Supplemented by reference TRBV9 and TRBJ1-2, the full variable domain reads DSGVTQTPKHLITATGQRVTLRCSPRSGDLSVYWYQQSLDQGLQFLIQYYNGEERAKGNILERFSAQQFPDLHSELNLSSLELGDSALYFCASSPDDRGRFGGYTFGSGTRLTVV.

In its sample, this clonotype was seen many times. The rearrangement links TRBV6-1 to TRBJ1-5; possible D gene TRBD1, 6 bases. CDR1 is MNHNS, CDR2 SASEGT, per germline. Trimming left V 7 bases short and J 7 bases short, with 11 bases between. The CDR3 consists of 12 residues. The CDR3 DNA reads TGTGCCAGCACCCTGGGGGGCCAGCCCCAGCATTTT. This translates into CASTLGGQPQHF.

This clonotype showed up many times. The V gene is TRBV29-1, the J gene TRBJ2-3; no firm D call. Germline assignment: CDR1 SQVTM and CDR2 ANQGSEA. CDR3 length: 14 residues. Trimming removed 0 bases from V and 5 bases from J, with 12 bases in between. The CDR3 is CSVEDLGSGDTQYF. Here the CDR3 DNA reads TGCAGCGTTGAAGATCTGGGCTCCGGAGATACGCAGTATTTT.

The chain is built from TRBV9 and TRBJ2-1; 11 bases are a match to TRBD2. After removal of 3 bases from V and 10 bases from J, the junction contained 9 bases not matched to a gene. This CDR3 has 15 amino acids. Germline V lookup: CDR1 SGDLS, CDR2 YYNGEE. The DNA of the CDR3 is TGTGCCAGCAGCGCGATACTAGCGGGAGCGGGAGAGCAGTTCTTC. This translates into CASSAILAGAGEQFF.

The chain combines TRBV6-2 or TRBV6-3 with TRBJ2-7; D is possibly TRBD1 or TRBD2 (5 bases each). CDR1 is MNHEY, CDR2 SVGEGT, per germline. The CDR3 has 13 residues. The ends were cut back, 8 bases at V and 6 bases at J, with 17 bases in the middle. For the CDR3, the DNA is TGTGCCAGCGGCCGGGACCCCGACCTCGAGCAGTACTTC. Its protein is CASGRDPDLEQYF.

This CDR3 is CASSTGGGKQFF. CDR3 DNA: TGTGCCAGCAGTACTGGGGGAGGCAAGCAGTTCTTC. V is TRBV6-1 and J is TRBJ2-1; D perhaps matches TRBD2 (6 bases). Trimming shortened V by 5 bases and J by 11 bases, and 13 bases separated the two germline ends. The CDR3 runs to 12 residues. CDR1 and CDR2 from the germline V gene are MNHNS and SASEGT.

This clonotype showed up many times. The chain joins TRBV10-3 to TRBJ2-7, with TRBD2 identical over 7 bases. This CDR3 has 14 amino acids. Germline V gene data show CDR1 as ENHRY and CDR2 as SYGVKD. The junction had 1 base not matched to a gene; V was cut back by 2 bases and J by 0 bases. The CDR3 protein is CAISEPSGSYEQYF. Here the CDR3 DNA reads TGTGCCATCAGTGAGCCTAGCGGCTCCTACGAGCAGTACTTC.

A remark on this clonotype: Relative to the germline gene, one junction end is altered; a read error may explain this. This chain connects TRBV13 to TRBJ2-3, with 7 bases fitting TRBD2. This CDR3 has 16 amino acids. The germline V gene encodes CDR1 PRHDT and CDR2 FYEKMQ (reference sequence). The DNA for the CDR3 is TGCGCCAGCAGCCAAGAAACGGGAGGCCTCTTTGGTACGCAGTATTTT. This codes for CASSQETGGLFGTQYF. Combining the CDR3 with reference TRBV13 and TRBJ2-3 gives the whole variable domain AAGVIQSPRHLIKEKRETATLKCYPIPRHDTVYWYQQGPGQDPQFLISFYEKMQSDKGSIPDRFSAQQFSDYHSELNMSSLELGDSALYFCASSQETGGLFGTQYFGPGTRLTVL.

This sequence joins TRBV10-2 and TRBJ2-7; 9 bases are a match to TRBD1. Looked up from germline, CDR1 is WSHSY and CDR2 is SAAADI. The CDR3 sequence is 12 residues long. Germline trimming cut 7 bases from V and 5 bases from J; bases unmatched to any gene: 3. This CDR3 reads CASTTGGNEQYF. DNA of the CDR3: TGCGCCAGCACTACAGGGGGCAACGAGCAGTACTTC.

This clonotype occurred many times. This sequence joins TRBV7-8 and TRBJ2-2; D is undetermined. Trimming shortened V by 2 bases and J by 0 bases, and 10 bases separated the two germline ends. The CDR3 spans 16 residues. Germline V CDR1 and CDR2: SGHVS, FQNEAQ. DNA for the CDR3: TGTGCCAGCAGCTTACCCCGCCGGGCGAACACCGGGGAGCTGTTTTTT. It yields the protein CASSLPRRANTGELFF.

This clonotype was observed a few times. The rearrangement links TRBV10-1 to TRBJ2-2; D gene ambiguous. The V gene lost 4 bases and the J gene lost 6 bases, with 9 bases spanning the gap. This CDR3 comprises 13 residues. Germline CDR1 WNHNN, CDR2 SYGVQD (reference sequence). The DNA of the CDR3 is TGCGCCAGCAGTGCGGACGTCGCCGGGGAGCTGTTTTTT. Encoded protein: CASSADVAGELFF.

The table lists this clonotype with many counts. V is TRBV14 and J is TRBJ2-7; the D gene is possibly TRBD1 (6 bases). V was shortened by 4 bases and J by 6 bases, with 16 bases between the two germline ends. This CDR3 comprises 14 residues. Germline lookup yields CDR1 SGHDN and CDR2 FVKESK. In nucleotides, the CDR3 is TGTGCCAGCAGCCCCCTACAGGGAGTGGGCGAGCAGTACTTC. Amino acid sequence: CASSPLQGVGEQYF.